These 27 T cell receptor beta chains were sequenced from one sample in a study of OX40 agonist ivuxolimab in advanced cancers. Only in-frame clones appear in the TCRdb table, and some are missing; sequencing was by immunoSEQ multiplex PCR. The data hold about 38,000 clones, with 70% to 85% observed a single time. Material: CD4+ or CD8+ T cells sorted from blood, obtained in a trial of the OX40 agonist ivuxolimab. These receptors were taken from an adult with an advanced solid tumor such as melanoma, head and neck, liver or kidney cancer.

V usage is TRBV5-1 and J usage is TRBJ2-1; weak D call: TRBD2 (5 bases). CDR1 is SGHRS, CDR2 YFSETQ, per germline. V was clipped by 3 bases and J by 0 bases, with 7 bases between them. This CDR3 is built from 14 residues. Written as DNA, the CDR3 is TGCGCCAGCAGCTACGAGGGCTCCTACAATGAGCAGTTCTTC. Translation gives CASSYEGSYNEQFF.

The chain employs TRBV10-3 and TRBJ2-5, with 10 positions matching TRBD1. The CDR3 length is 15 residues. CDR1 is ENHRY and CDR2 is SYGVKD in the germline V gene. With 6 bases clipped from V and 5 bases from J, the junction kept 9 bases outside the gene matches. This CDR3 reads CAIRAWTGGSETQYF. The CDR3 DNA follows: TGTGCCATCAGGGCCTGGACAGGGGGTTCGGAGACCCAGTACTTC.

This chain uses TRBV6-5 with TRBJ2-3, with 9 positions matching TRBD2. J was trimmed by 10 bases and V by 2 bases; bases with no gene match: 7. This CDR3 has 14 amino acids. Looked up from germline, CDR1 is MNHEY and CDR2 is SVGAGI. The CDR3 sequence: CASSYGGGAQSQYF. DNA for the CDR3: TGTGCCAGCAGTTACGGCGGGGGGGCACAGTCGCAGTATTTT.

This chain uses TRBV11-1 with TRBJ1-2, with no clear D. Germline V gives CDR1 SGHAT, CDR2 FQDESV (reference sequence). Deletions cut 5 bases from V and 6 bases from J, with 7 bases between. The CDR3 is 11 residues long. CDR3 residues: CASSLSDGYTF. In DNA, the CDR3 is TGTGCCAGCAGCCTCTCTGATGGCTACACCTTC.

This clone was counted many times. The chain recombines TRBV27 with TRBJ2-7; D gene unclear. Germline V CDR1 and CDR2: MNHEY, SMNVEV (reference sequence). V gave up 4 bases and J gave up 0 bases, with 7 bases separating them. This CDR3 spans 13 amino acids. The CDR3 DNA reads TGTGCCAGCAGTTCCAGTAACTCCTACGAGCAGTACTTC. As protein: CASSSSNSYEQYF.

This chain links TRBV28 with TRBJ1-2; no firm D call. The CDR3 sequence is 12 residues long. V was shortened by 6 bases and J by 10 bases, with 15 bases between the two germline ends. Germline V CDR1 and CDR2: MDHEN, SYDVKM. This chain's CDR3 is CASRRQGWDYTF. The DNA of the CDR3 is TGTGCCAGCAGACGACAAGGATGGGACTACACCTTC.

This clone was counted only a few times. V usage is TRBV4-1 and J usage is TRBJ2-6; D possibly corresponds to TRBD1 (5 bases). The length of the CDR3 is 19 residues. Germline CDR1 is MGHRA and CDR2 is YSYEKL. Trimming removed 0 bases from V and 3 bases from J, with 18 bases in between. This CDR3 reads CASSQDAMPGSSGANVLTF. CDR3 coding DNA: TGCGCCAGCAGCCAAGATGCTATGCCAGGGTCCAGTGGGGCCAACGTCCTGACTTTC.

CDR3 sequence: CASSSPQGYEQYF. The CDR3, as DNA: TGTGCCAGCAGCTCACCACAGGGCTACGAGCAGTACTTC. The V and J genes are TRBV9 and TRBJ2-7, with D maybe TRBD1 (6 bases). Looked up from germline, CDR1 is SGDLS and CDR2 is YYNGEE. The V end lost 4 bases, the J end lost 3 bases, and 11 bases lay between the germline ends. CDR3 length equals 13 residues. The whole variable domain, filled in from reference TRBV9 and TRBJ2-7, reads DSGVTQTPKHLITATGQRVTLRCSPRSGDLSVYWYQQSLDQGLQFLIQYYNGEERAKGNILERFSAQQFPDLHSELNLSSLELGDSALYFCASSSPQGYEQYFGPGTRLTVT.

This clone has more than one count but fewer than ten. The chain has TRBV5-1 and TRBJ2-7; TRBD1 matches at 8 bases. CDR1 is SGHRS, CDR2 YFSETQ, per germline. The CDR3 extends over 16 amino acids. The V segment lost 1 base and the J segment 5 bases; nucleotides outside the gene matches: 11. CDR3 in DNA: TGCGCCAGCAGCTTGCGCGTGGGACAGGCGGGGAACGAGCAGTACTTC. This codes for CASSLRVGQAGNEQYF.

The chain recombines TRBV6-5 with TRBJ1-5; D gene uncertain. With 7 bases removed from V and 4 bases from J, the gap between germline ends came to 11 bases. CDR3 length: 13 residues. The V gene's germline CDR1 is MNHEY and CDR2 SVGAGI. The chain's CDR3 is CASKTGGNQPQHF. CDR3 bases: TGTGCCAGCAAAACCGGAGGTAATCAGCCCCAGCATTTT.

The table lists this clone with a few counts. The chain uses TRBV2 and TRBJ1-6; D not resolved. CDR3 length: 15 amino acids. The V gene's germline CDR1 is SNHLY and CDR2 FYNNEI. The V and J ends lost 3 bases and 6 bases respectively, with 12 bases between them. CDR3 in DNA: TGTGCCAGCAGTGACCTGACCATGGGTAATTCACCCCTCCACTTT. Its protein is CASSDLTMGNSPLHF. The full variable domain, in which reference TRBV2 and TRBJ1-6 provide the parts outside the CDR3, is EPEVTQTPSHQVTQMGQEVILRCVPISNHLYFYWYRQILGQKVEFLVSFYNNEISEKSEIFDDQFSVERPDGSNFTLKIRSTKLEDSAMYFCASSDLTMGNSPLHFGNGTRLTVT.

The J gene is TRBJ2-2, the V gene TRBV4-1; TRBD2 is a possible D gene (7 bases). V shed 0 bases and J shed 4 bases, with 12 bases lying between them. Germline V CDR1 and CDR2: MGHRA, YSYEKL. This CDR3 has 16 residues. The DNA for the CDR3 is TGCGCCAGCAGCCAAGATCGAGGGGGGGTCACCGGGGAGCTGTTTTTT. Protein sequence: CASSQDRGGVTGELFF.

This chain connects TRBV7-3 to TRBJ2-6, with D perhaps TRBD2 (6 bases). Germline V gene data show CDR1 as SGHTA and CDR2 as FQGTGA. This CDR3 is 15 amino acids long. V was clipped by 4 bases and J by 3 bases, with 10 bases between them. This CDR3 reads CASSSKRVGANVLTF. CDR3 DNA: TGTGCCAGCAGCTCAAAGCGGGTTGGGGCCAACGTCCTGACTTTC.

V usage is TRBV9 and J usage is TRBJ2-1, with 7 positions matching TRBD2. CDR1 is SGDLS and CDR2 is YYNGEE in the germline V gene. The J segment lost 8 bases and the V segment lost 4 bases, leaving 9 bases of the junction unmatched. This CDR3 spans 14 amino acids. CDR3 sequence: CASSPRLALDEQFF. CDR3 DNA sequence: TGTGCCAGCAGCCCGCGACTAGCATTGGATGAGCAGTTCTTC.

This clone has a handful of counts. The chain uses TRBV19 and TRBJ1-1, with D perhaps TRBD1 (5 bases). This CDR3 has 12 residues. CDR1 is LNHDA, CDR2 SQIVND, per germline (reference sequence). The ends were cut back, 8 bases at V and 7 bases at J, with 14 bases in the middle. CDR3 loop: CASGFKGLEAFF. DNA of the CDR3: TGTGCCAGTGGATTCAAGGGACTTGAAGCTTTCTTT.

The rearrangement joins TRBV28 to TRBJ2-1, with D unresolved. CDR1 and CDR2 from the germline V gene are MDHEN and SYDVKM. V was pared by 2 bases and J by 13 bases, with 12 bases between. This CDR3 contains 12 residues. The CDR3 nucleotides read TGTGCCAGCAGTTTAGACGGCACAAGACAGTTCTTC. Translating it yields CASSLDGTRQFF.

This clone was counted once. The V call is TRBV4-3, the J call TRBJ1-4; a possible D gene is TRBD1 (6 bases). The CDR3 has 15 residues. V lost 5 bases and J lost 7, with 17 bases in between. From germline, CDR1 is LGHNA and CDR2 YSLEER. CDR3: CASSSSGGEVEKLFF. The CDR3 bases are TGCGCCAGCAGCTCCTCCGGGGGCGAGGTTGAAAAACTGTTTTTT.

V and J are TRBV6-5 and TRBJ2-2, with 7 nucleotides matching TRBD1. CDR1 is MNHEY and CDR2 is SVGAGI in the germline V gene. With 6 bases clipped from V and 7 bases from J, the junction kept 11 bases outside the gene matches. This CDR3 has 15 amino acids. For the CDR3, the DNA is TGTGCCAGCAGAGAACCACAGGGGTTTGGCGGGGAGCTGTTTTTT. Encoded protein: CASREPQGFGGELFF.

The V gene is TRBV7-2, the J gene TRBJ1-5, with D hard to call. Trimming removed 4 bases at V and 6 bases at J, with 16 bases between. The CDR3 has 15 residues. Germline V gives CDR1 SGHTA, CDR2 FQGNSA. The chain's CDR3 is CASSSGAGFGQPQHF. In DNA form, the CDR3 reads TGTGCCAGCAGCTCGGGTGCGGGTTTCGGTCAGCCCCAGCATTTT.

The V and J genes are TRBV7-2 and TRBJ1-2; 7 positions match TRBD1. The CDR3 consists of 13 residues. The germline gives CDR1 SGHTA, CDR2 FQGNSA. V was clipped by 4 bases and J by 7 bases; unmatched bases: 6. The CDR3 region is CASSSQGGSGYTF. CDR3 sequence (DNA): TGTGCCAGCAGCTCCCAGGGGGGGAGTGGCTACACCTTC. Filled out from reference TRBV7-2 and TRBJ1-2, the complete variable domain reads GAGVSQSPSNKVTEKGKDVELRCDPISGHTALYWYRQSLGQGLEFLIYFQGNSAPDKSGLPSDRFSAERTGGSVSTLTIQRTQQEDSAVYLCASSSQGGSGYTFGSGTRLTVV.

V and J are TRBV10-3 and TRBJ1-3, with D hard to call. From germline, CDR1 is ENHRY and CDR2 SYGVKD. CDR3 length: 14 amino acids. V was cut by 7 bases and J by 3 bases, with 13 bases left in between. The CDR3 loop is CAITLGVNGNTIYF. The CDR3 DNA reads as TGTGCCATCACCCTAGGAGTAAATGGAAACACCATATATTTT.

This clone is a singleton in its sample. The rearrangement joins TRBV6-5 to TRBJ1-2; D may be TRBD1 (5 bases). The germline V gene encodes CDR1 MNHEY and CDR2 SVGAGI. Trimming left V 6 bases short and J 2 bases short, with 13 bases between. The CDR3 has 14 residues. The chain's CDR3 is CASSPGGANYGYTF. CDR3 coding DNA: TGTGCCAGCAGCCCTGGGGGAGCGAACTATGGCTACACCTTC.

The chain carries TRBV7-2 and TRBJ2-5; TRBD2 is a possible D gene (6 bases). Germline values: CDR1 SGHTA, CDR2 FQGNSA. The CDR3 extends over 15 amino acids. V lost 4 bases and J lost 4, with 16 bases in between. The CDR3 DNA follows: TGTGCCAGCAGCTCGAACGCCGTGGGAGGAGAGACCCAGTACTTC. This sequence encodes CASSSNAVGGETQYF.

This chain's CDR3 is CASSPIWVDTQYF. The CDR3 DNA sequence: TGTGCCAGCAGCCCTATTTGGGTCGATACGCAGTATTTT. The rearrangement joins TRBV9 to TRBJ2-3; no reliable D call. Trimming took 4 bases from V and 6 from J, leaving 12 bases between them. The CDR3 is 13 amino acids. Per the germline V gene, CDR1 is SGDLS and CDR2 is YYNGEE.

The J gene is TRBJ2-1, the V gene TRBV30; 8 bases match TRBD2. CDR1 is GTSNPN and CDR2 is SVGIG in the germline V gene (reference sequence). CDR3 length: 15 amino acids. V lost 0 bases to trimming and J lost 8 bases; unmatched junction nucleotides: 9. CDR3 protein: CAWSVGSGKGDEQFF. CDR3 DNA sequence: TGTGCCTGGAGTGTCGGTAGCGGGAAAGGAGATGAGCAGTTCTTC.

This chain links TRBV6-6 with TRBJ2-7; a weak D match, TRBD2 (5 bases). The V gene's germline CDR1 is MNHNY and CDR2 SVGAGI (reference sequence). Trimming pared 2 bases from V and 0 bases from J, leaving 14 bases between. This CDR3 is built from 16 residues. The CDR3: CASSYIGQTNSYEQYF. Here the CDR3 DNA reads TGTGCCAGCAGTTACATCGGGCAGACTAACTCCTACGAGCAGTACTTC.

This clone was counted a single time. The chain recombines TRBV11-3 with TRBJ2-2; no definite D call. The V and J ends lost 4 bases and 6 bases respectively, with 12 bases between them. The germline CDR1 and CDR2 sequences are SGHNT and YENEEA. This CDR3 spans 14 amino acids. CDR3 nucleotide sequence: TGTGCCAGCAGCTCCAGACTGGTGGCCGGGGAGCTGTTTTTT. Translating it yields CASSSRLVAGELFF.